This TCR beta chain is from a study of blood T cell repertoires in COVID-19. This CDR3 has 16 amino acids. The V gene lost 7 bases and the J gene lost 1 base, with 19 bases spanning the gap. Germline CDR1 and CDR2: SNHLY and FYNNEI. Sequencing used immunoSEQ multiplex PCR; TCRdb keeps in-frame clones, though not all of them. This sample carries approximately 440,000 clones, 90% of them seen once, and the ten largest clones take about 0.6%. The source material was PBMCs or T cells enriched from blood (not recorded which). The chain joins TRBV2 to TRBJ1-1; a weak D match, TRBD1 (5 bases). The sequence came from a man aged 18 to 29 who had recovered from COVID-19. CDR3 sequence reads: CASTLYWGRGNTEAFF. The DNA of the CDR3 is TGTGCCAGCACGCTCTACTGGGGAAGGGGGAACACTGAAGCTTTCTTT.